These T cell receptor beta chains were read from a single sample in a study of cytomegalovirus exposure and HLA in healthy donors. Produced via immunoSEQ multiplex PCR; TCRdb's table is partial and in-frame only. The table records about 110,000 clones, just over 75% of them present only once. The sample comprised PBMCs. The receptor source for this set is a young man in good health and CMV-seropositive. CDR3s include the opening cysteine and the closing phenylalanine or tryptophan. D genes are given only for firm matches. Some rows have no size entry. The others give once, few or many, or a class for an expanded clone.

TRBJ2-3 few TRBD1 TRBV6-4 TGTGCCAGCAGTGCCGACAGGGACACAGATACGCAGTATTTT CASSADRDTDTQYF
TRBJ1-1 . . TRBV9 TGTGCCAGCAGCGTAGAGGAGGGCGGGACTGAAGCTTTCTTT CASSVEEGGTEAFF
TRBJ2-5 . . TRBV4-1 TGCGCCAGCAGCCTTTTTTACGGGGTGGTCCAAGAGACCCAGTACTTC CASSLFYGVVQETQYF
TRBJ1-4 . TRBD1 TRBV6-1 TGTGCCAGCAGTCCGGGACAGGGAGTTAATGAAAAACTGTTTTTT CASSPGQGVNEKLFF
TRBJ2-1 . TRBD2 TRBV5-1 TGCGCCAGCAGCTTGGTGGAAGCGGGGGGCTACAATGAGCAGTTCTTC CASSLVEAGGYNEQFF
TRBJ1-1 . TRBD1 TRBV29-1 TGCAGCGTTGCTGTAGACCCAGGGGGTACTGAAGCTTTCTTT CSVAVDPGGTEAFF
TRBJ2-5 . TRBD2 TRBV11-2 TGTGCCAGCAGCTATACTAGCGGGGTACAAGAGACCCAGTACTTC CASSYTSGVQETQYF
TRBJ1-2 . . TRBV19 TGTGCCAGTAGTATAGATCGGGAGGGATATGGCTACACCTTC CASSIDREGYGYTF
TRBJ1-6 . TRBD1 TRBV7-8 TGTGCCAGCAGCTTGCAGGGGGCGATGGGAAATTCACCCCTCCACTTT CASSLQGAMGNSPLHF
TRBJ1-1 . . TRBV11-2 TGTGCCAGCAGCTTAGGGGCCCGTCTGGCGAACACTGAAGCTTTCTTT CASSLGARLANTEAFF
TRBJ2-1 once TRBD2 TRBV11-3 TGTGCCAGCAGCTTGGGAGGGCGGACCTACAATGAGCAGTTCTTC CASSLGGRTYNEQFF
TRBJ1-3 . . TRBV7-6 TGTGCCAGCAGCTTATCCCGTCGGTTCTCTGGAAACACCATATATTTT CASSLSRRFSGNTIYF